This T cell receptor (beta chain) was obtained from a study of T cell repertoires in cytomegalovirus infection. TCRdb redid the calling of the reads with MiXCR, one entry per CDR3 protein. This table holds some 300,000 distinct CDR3 sequences, 15% to 20% found once. V was pared by 3 bases and J by 2 bases, with 7 bases between. This CDR3 spans 12 amino acids. The V gene's germline CDR1 is DFQATT and CDR2 SNEGSKA (reference sequence). The source material was PBMCs. The TCR was taken from a human donor in good health (CMV status not recorded). Some clones in this sample may be carry-over from other donors' samples. This chain connects TRBV20-1 to TRBJ1-2; no firm D call. The CDR3 DNA reads as TGCAGTGCTAGTATAGCGAACTATGGCTACACCTTC. Translation: CSASIANYGYTF.